The rows below give T cell receptor beta chains drawn from one sample of a study of blood T cell repertoires in COVID-19. Profiling relied on immunoSEQ multiplex PCR, and the TCRdb table lists in-frame clones only, not all of them. The profile shows some 240,000 clones, 85% to 90% of them singletons. The sequenced sample was peripheral blood. These receptors all stem from a woman aged 55-70 years with COVID-19, enrolled during active disease. Each CDR3 is given with its conserved first and last residue. Each record gives: clone size, V gene, J gene, D gene, CDR3 protein, CDR3 DNA. The D gene is left open where the match is weak. The size of a clone is reported for some rows only, either as once, few or many, or as a class for expanded clones.

-	TRBV18	TRBJ1-2	TRBD1	CASSPRQQGVGSYGYTF	TGTGCCAGCTCACCCCGACAACAGGGGGTTGGTTCCTATGGCTACACCTTC
-	TRBV3-1/TRBV3-2	TRBJ1-5	-	CASSQVRGWRNQPQHF	TGTGCCAGCAGCCAAGTGAGGGGGTGGAGGAATCAGCCCCAGCATTTT
-	TRBV5-1	TRBJ2-3	TRBD2	CASVNPAGGPTDTQYF	TGCGCCAGCGTCAACCCCGCGGGGGGGCCAACAGATACGCAGTATTTT
-	TRBV30	TRBJ2-7	-	CAWRVTGTHEQYF	TGTGCCTGGAGGGTGACAGGCACACACGAGCAGTACTTC
once	TRBV3-1/TRBV3-2	TRBJ1-2	-	CASSQGHTNYGYTF	TGTGCCAGCAGCCAAGGGCACACTAACTATGGCTACACCTTC
-	TRBV10-3	TRBJ2-2	-	CAISRNTGELFF	TGTGCCATCAGCAGGAACACCGGGGAGCTGTTTTTT
-	TRBV10-3	TRBJ2-7	TRBD2	CAISGLAGVEQYF	TGTGCCATCAGTGGACTAGCGGGGGTCGAGCAGTACTTC
-	TRBV7-3	TRBJ2-3	TRBD1	CASAQGTGAGTDTQYF	TGTGCCAGCGCGCAAGGGACAGGGGCTGGCACAGATACGCAGTATTTT
once	TRBV19	TRBJ1-2	-	CASSTTGPGGYTF	TGTGCCAGTAGTACCACAGGGCCAGGTGGCTACACCTTC
few	TRBV25-1	TRBJ2-7	TRBD1	CASSGQGILKQYF	TGTGCCAGCAGTGGACAGGGGATCCTCAAGCAGTACTTC
once	TRBV4-1	TRBJ1-3	-	CASSQQGFGNTIYF	TGCGCCAGCAGCCAACAGGGTTTTGGAAACACCATATATTTT
-	TRBV4-1	TRBJ1-1	TRBD1	CASSPGQGQPEAFF	TGCGCCAGCAGTCCGGGACAGGGACAACCTGAAGCTTTCTTT
-	TRBV19	TRBJ2-4	-	CASSIGAANAPYF	TGTGCCAGTAGTATTGGAGCCGCTAACGCTCCGTACTTC
-	TRBV18	TRBJ1-2	TRBD1	CASSPPGQGVDYGYTF	TGTGCCAGCTCACCACCGGGACAGGGAGTCGACTATGGCTACACCTTC
-	TRBV27	TRBJ2-7	-	CASSLFAGPTYEQYF	TGTGCCAGCAGTTTATTCGCGGGGCCCACCTACGAGCAGTACTTC
-	TRBV7-2	TRBJ1-2	TRBD1	CASRVGQGRYGYTF	TGTGCCAGCAGAGTTGGACAGGGAAGATATGGCTACACCTTC
once	TRBV5-5	TRBJ1-4	-	CASSLAGQLNEKLFF	TGTGCCAGCAGCTTGGCCGGACAGCTTAATGAAAAACTGTTTTTT
-	TRBV5-1	TRBJ1-2	TRBD1	CASSLTGATDRGYTF	TGCGCCAGCAGCTTGACAGGGGCCACCGATCGAGGCTACACCTTC
-	TRBV19	TRBJ1-5	-	CASRSQGLRNQPQHF	TGTGCCAGTAGAAGCCAGGGGCTCAGGAATCAGCCCCAGCATTTT
-	TRBV6-2/TRBV6-3	TRBJ2-7	TRBD1	CASSRPGQFYEQYF	TGTGCCAGCAGTCGACCGGGACAGTTCTACGAGCAGTACTTC
-	TRBV4-2	TRBJ1-2	-	CASSQDKGVDYGYTF	TGTGCCAGCAGCCAAGATAAAGGGGTTGACTATGGCTACACCTTC
-	TRBV27	TRBJ1-4	TRBD1	CASSFEWDRTDEKLFF	TGTGCCAGCAGTTTTGAGTGGGACAGGACCGATGAAAAACTGTTTTTT
-	TRBV5-8	TRBJ1-1	TRBD1	CASRRRDSLNEAFF	TGTGCCAGCAGACGCCGGGACAGCCTAAATGAAGCTTTCTTT